This note documents a single T cell receptor beta chain sequence. Sequenced by immunoSEQ multiplex PCR; TCRdb stores in-frame clones only, minus some. The repertoire holds fewer than 150,000 clones, with 90% to 95% as singletons. This entry is derived from a study of brain T cells in children with intractable seizures. Surgery cases with the highest brain T cell transcript signatures were chosen for sequencing. The CDR3 consists of 15 residues. Per germline, CDR1 LNHNV and CDR2 YYDKDF (reference sequence). Trimming stripped 3 bases from V and 4 bases from J, with 13 bases between. The chain recombines TRBV15 with TRBJ2-1; no clear D. Sequenced material: peripheral blood, taken at surgery. This clonotype was obtained from a boy in the first two years of life with hemimegalencephaly and intractable seizures. The DNA of the CDR3 is TGTGCCACCAGCAGCCCCCTCTGGGGATACAATGAGCAGTTCTTC. Protein: CATSSPLWGYNEQFF.